This TCR beta chain derives from a study of blood T cell repertoires in COVID-19. Study overall: Both acute and convalescent COVID-19 samples were obtained from the United States, Italy and Spain. Sample material is recorded as cDNA or gDNA derived from T cells, B-cell-depleted T cells, or PBMCs.

Source study methods: Amplification from reference gene primers served as the basis for estimated nucleated cell counts. Produced via immunoSEQ multiplex PCR; TCRdb's table is partial and in-frame only. Clone size and the V and J calls come from that table; the DNA yielded D and trimming. The data hold 150,000 to 200,000 clones, with about 75% observed a single time. This CDR3 is 16 amino acids long. Looked up from germline, CDR1 is SGHTA and CDR2 is FQGTGA. V was pared by 5 bases and J by 0 bases, with 6 bases of the junction left unmatched. V and J are TRBV7-3 and TRBJ2-1; 8 bases line up with TRBD2. The receptor's source is a woman between 65 and 79 years old with acute or convalescent COVID-19. Sequences were obtained from peripheral blood. The CDR3: CASSLSGASSYNEQFF. CDR3 in DNA: TGTGCCAGCAGCCTTAGCGGGGCTAGCTCCTACAATGAGCAGTTCTTC.